The TCR beta chain under discussion was sequenced for a study of T cell responses to AZD1222 COVID-19 vaccine. Study conclusions and caveats: Seropositive status at baseline applied to only six AZD1222 recipients. The donor cohort was predominantly white British with a female majority, and clonal diversity may have been underestimated.

For this clone: Its antigen is still unknown.

Libraries were prepared by immunoSEQ multiplex PCR; TCRdb keeps only in-frame clonotypes and omits some of them. The sample records under 140,000 clones, around 90% being singletons. CDR1 and CDR2 from the germline V gene are MDHEN and SYDVKM. CDR3 length equals 14 residues. The V gene end was trimmed by 6 bases and the J gene end by 2 bases; junction bases not matched to a gene: 3. The rearrangement joins TRBV28 to TRBJ1-5; the match to TRBD1 covers 8 bases. This clonotype originated in an adult who received the AZD1222 COVID-19 vaccine. Sequences were derived from peripheral blood, sampled 28 days after the second AZD1222 dose. CDR3 region: CASSTGGGNQPQHF. Written as DNA, the CDR3 is TGTGCCAGCAGCACAGGGGGAGGCAATCAGCCCCAGCATTTT.